A selection of T cell receptor beta chains follows, all from one sample in a study of CD8+CD57+ T cells in acquired aplastic anemia. One entry per CDR3 protein results from TCRdb running MiXCR on the reads. The table has roughly 16,000 distinct CDR3 sequences, more than 30% seen once. The sequenced sample consisted of CD8+CD57+ T cells sorted from PBMCs. Source of these receptors: a human donor with aplastic anemia. CDR3s include the opening cysteine and the closing phenylalanine or tryptophan.

j_call v_call cdr3_aa
TRBJ2-3 TRBV11-1 CASSTAVAGEADTQYF
TRBJ2-3 TRBV7-9 CASSLGGTDTQYF
TRBJ1-1 TRBV29-1 CSSSRQNTEAFF
TRBJ2-2 TRBV6-5 CASSYSTQGELFF
TRBJ2-3 TRBV2 CASKEGFSTDTQYF
TRBJ2-7 TRBV20-1 CSAEFRGRVVDEQYF
TRBJ2-7 TRBV4-2 CASSQDGTSSYEQYF
TRBJ2-7 TRBV19 CASSIDSSGHLSYEQYF
TRBJ2-7 TRBV24-1 CASRTTGEPAYEQYF
TRBJ1-5 TRBV12-3/TRBV12-4 CASSSTVGGNQPQHF
TRBJ2-3 TRBV11-2 CASSILTSGASTDTQYF
TRBJ1-1 TRBV5-6 CASSLRGMNTEAFF
TRBJ2-1 TRBV5-6 CASSLVFPGSYNEQFF
TRBJ1-5 TRBV19 CASNEGAGSNQPQHF
TRBJ2-7 TRBV20-1 CSARDSEREGYYEQYF
TRBJ2-7 TRBV19 CASTRSGDGPYEQYF
TRBJ2-2 TRBV9 CASSPHRDRNTGELFF
TRBJ2-1 TRBV5-1 CASSVDSYNEQFF